A selection of T cell receptor beta chains follows, all from one sample in a study of T cell responses to AZD1222 COVID-19 vaccine. Sequencing was performed with immunoSEQ multiplex PCR; in TCRdb, only in-frame clones are kept and a portion is missing. The sample holds roughly 170,000 clones, approximately 93% seen once. Specimen: peripheral blood, collected on day 0 of AZD1222 vaccination. The receptors come from an adult in good health. Each CDR3 is given without its conserved first and last residue. The D gene is left open where the match is weak.

>TRBD1|TRBV11-3|TRBJ1-1
ASRSTGSTEAF
>NA|TRBV10-3|TRBJ2-7
AISVLGYEQY
>TRBD2|TRBV20-1|TRBJ2-7
SASPSGGKKYEQY
>NA|TRBV5-1|TRBJ2-7
ASSPNSDSSSYEQY
>NA|TRBV6-5|TRBJ1-3
ASSYSGTSGNTIY
>TRBD1|TRBV5-1|TRBJ1-3
ASSRDSAFTTPGNTIY
>NA|TRBV15|TRBJ1-4
ATRGGLNEKLF
>NA|TRBV12-3/TRBV12-4|TRBJ1-1
ASSYSPHTEAF
>NA|TRBV6-4|TRBJ1-5
ASSVGENSNQPQH
>NA|TRBV9|TRBJ1-4
ASSPQDRLNEKLF
>TRBD1|TRBV7-2|TRBJ1-2
ASSWGTGASNYGYT
>NA|TRBV15|TRBJ1-5
ATSRGPATGRNQPQH
>NA|TRBV9|TRBJ1-1
ASSVWGNTEAF
>TRBD1|TRBV11-2|TRBJ1-1
ASSPLTGGSTEAF
>NA|TRBV15|TRBJ1-1
ATGLPRNTEAF
>NA|TRBV6-5|TRBJ2-3
ASGPRRNTQY
>NA|TRBV7-3|TRBJ2-3
ASSAGTGITSTDTQY
>NA|TRBV30|TRBJ1-6
AWTPLTGYNSPLH
>NA|TRBV6-5|TRBJ1-2
ASSWDDGYT
>TRBD1|TRBV6-5|TRBJ1-2
ASNRQGNSYGYT
>NA|TRBV29-1|TRBJ1-2
TSVRGYT
>TRBD1|TRBV2|TRBJ1-5
ASSDDRGNQPQH
>NA|TRBV21-1|TRBJ1-1
ASSTSNGTGQMNTEAF
>NA|TRBV3-1/TRBV3-2|TRBJ2-2
ASSLQVNTGELF
>NA|TRBV7-9|TRBJ1-1
ASSPDRHTEAF
>NA|TRBV23-1|TRBJ1-1
ASSQVWTVF
>NA|TRBV5-1|TRBJ1-1
ASSLDGGTEAF
>TRBD1|TRBV5-1|TRBJ1-6
ASSLEAGGGSPLH
>NA|TRBV13|TRBJ2-3
ASSLGLIQDYTDTQY
>NA|TRBV30|TRBJ2-1
AWSGGKQVNEQF
>NA|TRBV9|TRBJ2-7
ASSVGLSYEQY
>NA|TRBV19|TRBJ1-1
ASARVANTEAF
>NA|TRBV2|TRBJ2-5
ASRERLGQETQY
>TRBD1|TRBV7-9|TRBJ1-6
ASKGQQGNNSPLH
>TRBD2|TRBV28|TRBJ2-2
ASRASGGPNTGELF
>TRBD1|TRBV7-2|TRBJ1-5
ASSLDRGQPQH
>NA|TRBV27|TRBJ1-5
ASSPGSQPQH
>NA|TRBV5-1|TRBJ2-5
ASSLITSQETQY
>NA|TRBV2|TRBJ2-5
ASSGGSQETQY
>NA|TRBV7-9|TRBJ1-3
ASSFFLTRGNTIY
>TRBD1|TRBV9|TRBJ1-1
ASSAPTGVEAEAF
>NA|TRBV12-3/TRBV12-4|TRBJ2-7
ASSDPVTQQY
>NA|TRBV19|TRBJ2-3
ATLELGGVADTQY
>TRBD2|TRBV14|TRBJ2-2
ASSHSGGPKNTGELF
>NA|TRBV5-1|TRBJ1-3
ASSLGQGNTIY
>TRBD1|TRBV25-1|TRBJ1-1
ASSVTGGSGEAF
>TRBD1|TRBV19|TRBJ2-7
ARPWTGFYEQY
>NA|TRBV5-6|TRBJ1-5
ASSLGTADSGNQPQH
>NA|TRBV10-3|TRBJ1-3
AISDERRGNTIY
>NA|TRBV24-1|TRBJ2-3
ATSDPGARGTQY
>NA|TRBV10-2|TRBJ2-5
ASSESQAKETQY
>TRBD1|TRBV24-1|TRBJ1-2
ATSVGQGPYGYT
>NA|TRBV10-3|TRBJ2-1
AISGPVSGEQF
>TRBD1|TRBV6-5|TRBJ1-3
ASSYSLTGSGNTIY
>NA|TRBV5-4|TRBJ2-3
ASSYSSTDTQY
>NA|TRBV10-2|TRBJ2-7
ASSETGPYEQY
>NA|TRBV6-5|TRBJ2-7
ASSYGGPYEQY
>NA|TRBV7-2|TRBJ2-7
ASSLDRLYEQY
>NA|TRBV4-1|TRBJ1-6
ASSSPPRNMNSPLH
>TRBD2|TRBV9|TRBJ2-1
ASTPYPGGGNEQF